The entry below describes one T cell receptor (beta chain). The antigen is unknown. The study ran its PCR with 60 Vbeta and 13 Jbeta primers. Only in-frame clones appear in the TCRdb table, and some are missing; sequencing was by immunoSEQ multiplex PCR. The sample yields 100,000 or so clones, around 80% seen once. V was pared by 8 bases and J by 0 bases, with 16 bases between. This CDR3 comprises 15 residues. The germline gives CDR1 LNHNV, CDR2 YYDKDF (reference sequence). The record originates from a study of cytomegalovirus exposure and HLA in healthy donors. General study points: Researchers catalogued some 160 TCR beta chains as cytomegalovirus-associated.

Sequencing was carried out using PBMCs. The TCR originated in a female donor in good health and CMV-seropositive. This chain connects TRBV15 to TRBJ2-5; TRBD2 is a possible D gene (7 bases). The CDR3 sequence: CATEVGGANQETQYF. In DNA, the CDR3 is TGTGCCACCGAGGTTGGGGGGGCTAACCAAGAGACCCAGTACTTC. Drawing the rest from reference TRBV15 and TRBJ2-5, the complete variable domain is DAMVIQNPRYQVTQFGKPVTLSCSQTLNHNVMYWYQQKSSQAPKLLFHYYDKDFNNEADTPDNFQSRRPNTSFCFLDIRSPGLGDTAMYLCATEVGGANQETQYFGPGTRLLVL.